The T cell receptor beta chain described here comes from a study of cytomegalovirus exposure and HLA in healthy donors. This clone has only a few counts. Its cognate antigen is unknown. Regarding the study as a whole: Highest at DRB1 and lowest at HLA-C, TCR association rates differed among HLA loci in a later analysis. In vitro, three CMV-associated chains proved specific for CMV antigens.

Vbeta (60) and Jbeta (13) primers were used in the PCR. The method was immunoSEQ multiplex PCR; TCRdb's version includes in-frame clones alone and lacks a portion of them. Of about 98,000 clones in the sample, around 67% were seen once. The CDR3 is 16 residues long. Germline V CDR1 and CDR2: LNHDA, SQIVND (reference sequence). After removal of 3 bases from V and 0 bases from J, the junction contained 5 bases not matched to a gene. The chain has TRBV19 and TRBJ1-1; 9 nucleotides agree with TRBD1. The source material was PBMCs. The receptor was isolated from a man in his fifties in good health and CMV-seronegative. Here the CDR3 reads CASSIGTGIMNTEAFF. The DNA of the CDR3 is TGTGCCAGTAGTATCGGGACAGGGATCATGAACACTGAAGCTTTCTTT.